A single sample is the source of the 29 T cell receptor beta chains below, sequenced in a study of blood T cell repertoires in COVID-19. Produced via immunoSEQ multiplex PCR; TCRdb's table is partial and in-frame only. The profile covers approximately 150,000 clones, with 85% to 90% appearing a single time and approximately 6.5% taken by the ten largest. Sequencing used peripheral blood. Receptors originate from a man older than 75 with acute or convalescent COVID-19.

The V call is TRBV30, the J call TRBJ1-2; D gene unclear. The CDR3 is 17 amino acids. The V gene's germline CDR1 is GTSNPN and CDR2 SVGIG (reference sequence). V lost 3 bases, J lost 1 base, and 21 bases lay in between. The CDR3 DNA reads TGTGCCTGGAGGAAAAACAGACCGGTCCCCAATAACTATGGCTACACCTTC. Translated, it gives CAWRKNRPVPNNYGYTF.

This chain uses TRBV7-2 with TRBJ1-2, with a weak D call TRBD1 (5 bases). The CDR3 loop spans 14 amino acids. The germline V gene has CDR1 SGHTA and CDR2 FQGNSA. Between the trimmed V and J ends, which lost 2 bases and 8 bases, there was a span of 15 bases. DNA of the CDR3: TGTGCCAGCAGCTTACCCGCGGGGCTGAAAGGCTACACCTTC. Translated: CASSLPAGLKGYTF.

The CDR3: CASSLEGIGGYEQYF. CDR3 DNA sequence: TGTGCCAGCAGCTTAGAAGGTATCGGCGGCTACGAGCAGTACTTC. The chain joins TRBV7-9 to TRBJ2-7; D is uncertain. Trimming removed 1 base from V and 3 bases from J, with 13 bases in between. This CDR3 has 15 residues. Germline values: CDR1 SEHNR, CDR2 FQNEAQ (reference sequence).

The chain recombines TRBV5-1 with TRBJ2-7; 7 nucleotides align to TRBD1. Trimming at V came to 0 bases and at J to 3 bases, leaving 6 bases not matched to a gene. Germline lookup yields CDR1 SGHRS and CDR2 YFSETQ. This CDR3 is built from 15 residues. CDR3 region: CASSLDGTEFYEQYF. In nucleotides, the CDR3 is TGCGCCAGCAGCTTGGACGGGACAGAATTCTACGAGCAGTACTTC.

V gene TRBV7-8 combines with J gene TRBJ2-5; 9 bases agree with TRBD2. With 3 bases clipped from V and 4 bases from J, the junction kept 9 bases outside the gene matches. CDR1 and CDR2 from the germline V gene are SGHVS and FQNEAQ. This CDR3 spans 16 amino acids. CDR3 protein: CASSFRTAGGSETQYF. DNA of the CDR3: TGTGCCAGCAGCTTTCGTACAGCGGGGGGCTCAGAGACCCAGTACTTC.

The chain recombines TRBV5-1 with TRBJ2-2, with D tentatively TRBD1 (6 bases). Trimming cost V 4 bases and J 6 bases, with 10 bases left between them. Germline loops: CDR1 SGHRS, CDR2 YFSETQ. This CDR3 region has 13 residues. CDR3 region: CASSQQGPGELFF. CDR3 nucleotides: TGCGCCAGCAGCCAACAGGGCCCCGGGGAGCTGTTTTTT.

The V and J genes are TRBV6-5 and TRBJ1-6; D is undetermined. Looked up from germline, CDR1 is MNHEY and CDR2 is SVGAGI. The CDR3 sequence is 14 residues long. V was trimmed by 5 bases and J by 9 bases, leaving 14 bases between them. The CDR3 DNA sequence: TGTGCCAGCAGTCCTAATGCCGAGTCTTCACCCCTCCACTTT. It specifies CASSPNAESSPLHF.

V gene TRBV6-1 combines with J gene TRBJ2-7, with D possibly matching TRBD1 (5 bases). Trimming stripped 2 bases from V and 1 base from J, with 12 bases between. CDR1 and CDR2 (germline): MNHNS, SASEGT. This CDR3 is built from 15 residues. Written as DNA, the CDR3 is TGTGCCAGCAGTGAACAGGGTTTGGGGTCCTACGAGCAGTACTTC. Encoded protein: CASSEQGLGSYEQYF.

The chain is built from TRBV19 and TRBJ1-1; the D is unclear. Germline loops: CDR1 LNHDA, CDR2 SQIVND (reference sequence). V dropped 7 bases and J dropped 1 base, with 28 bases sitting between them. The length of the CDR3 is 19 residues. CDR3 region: CASTPVRGKPEETNTEAFF. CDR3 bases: TGTGCCAGTACCCCAGTCCGGGGAAAACCTGAGGAGACGAACACTGAAGCTTTCTTT.

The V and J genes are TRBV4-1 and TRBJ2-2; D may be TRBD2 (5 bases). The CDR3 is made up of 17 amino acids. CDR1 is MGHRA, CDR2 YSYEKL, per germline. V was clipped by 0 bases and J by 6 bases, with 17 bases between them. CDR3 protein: CASSQDMASLQAGELFF. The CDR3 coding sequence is TGCGCCAGCAGCCAAGATATGGCTAGCCTTCAGGCCGGGGAGCTGTTTTTT.

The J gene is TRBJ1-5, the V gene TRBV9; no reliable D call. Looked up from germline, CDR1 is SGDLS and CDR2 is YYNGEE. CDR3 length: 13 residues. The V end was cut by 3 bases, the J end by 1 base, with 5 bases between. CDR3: CASSAESNQPQHF. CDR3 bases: TGTGCCAGCAGCGCCGAGAGCAATCAGCCCCAGCATTTT.

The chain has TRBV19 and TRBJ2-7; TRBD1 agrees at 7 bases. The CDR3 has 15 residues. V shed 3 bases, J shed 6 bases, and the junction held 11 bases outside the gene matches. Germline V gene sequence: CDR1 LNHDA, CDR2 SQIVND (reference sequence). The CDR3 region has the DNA TGTGCCAGTAGTATGGGGCGGACCAGGGGGAGCGAGCAGTACTTC. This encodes CASSMGRTRGSEQYF.

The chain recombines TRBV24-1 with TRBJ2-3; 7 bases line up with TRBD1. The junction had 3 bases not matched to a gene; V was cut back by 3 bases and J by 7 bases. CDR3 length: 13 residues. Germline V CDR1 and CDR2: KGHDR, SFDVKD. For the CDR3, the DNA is TGTGCCACCAGTGATCACAGGGGAAATACGCAGTATTTT. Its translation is CATSDHRGNTQYF.

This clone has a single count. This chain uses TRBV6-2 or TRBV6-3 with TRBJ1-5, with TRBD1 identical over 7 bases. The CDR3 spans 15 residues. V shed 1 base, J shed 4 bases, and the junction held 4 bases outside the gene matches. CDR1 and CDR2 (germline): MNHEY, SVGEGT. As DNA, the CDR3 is TGTGCCAGCAGTTACTACGGCAGGGGGAATCAGCCCCAGCATTTT. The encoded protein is CASSYYGRGNQPQHF.

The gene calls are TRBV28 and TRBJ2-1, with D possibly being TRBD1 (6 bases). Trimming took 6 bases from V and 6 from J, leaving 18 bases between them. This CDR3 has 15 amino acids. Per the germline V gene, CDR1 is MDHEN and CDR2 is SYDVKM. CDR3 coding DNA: TGTGCCAGCAGGGACCGGGACACCTCTGTCAATGAGCAGTTCTTC. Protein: CASRDRDTSVNEQFF. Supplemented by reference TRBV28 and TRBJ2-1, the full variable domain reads DVKVTQSSRYLVKRTGEKVFLECVQDMDHENMFWYRQDPGLGLRLIYFSYDVKMKEKGDIPEGYSVSREKKERFSLILESASTNQTSMYLCASRDRDTSVNEQFFGPGTRLTVL.

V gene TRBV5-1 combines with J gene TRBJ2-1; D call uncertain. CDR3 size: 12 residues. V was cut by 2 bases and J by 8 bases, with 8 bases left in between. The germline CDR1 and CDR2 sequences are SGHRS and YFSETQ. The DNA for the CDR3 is TGCGCCAGCAGCTTTAATCTCGATGAGCAGTTCTTC. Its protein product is CASSFNLDEQFF. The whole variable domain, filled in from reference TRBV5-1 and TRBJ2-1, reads KAGVTQTPRYLIKTRGQQVTLSCSPISGHRSVSWYQQTPGQGLQFLFEYFSETQRNKGNFPGRFSGRQFSNSRSEMNVSTLELGDSALYLCASSFNLDEQFFGPGTRLTVL.

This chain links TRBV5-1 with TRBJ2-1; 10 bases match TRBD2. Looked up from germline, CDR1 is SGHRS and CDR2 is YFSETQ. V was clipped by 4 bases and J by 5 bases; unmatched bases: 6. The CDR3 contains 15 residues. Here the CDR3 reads CASSPGLAIHNEQFF. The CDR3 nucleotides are TGCGCCAGCAGCCCGGGACTAGCGATACACAATGAGCAGTTCTTC.

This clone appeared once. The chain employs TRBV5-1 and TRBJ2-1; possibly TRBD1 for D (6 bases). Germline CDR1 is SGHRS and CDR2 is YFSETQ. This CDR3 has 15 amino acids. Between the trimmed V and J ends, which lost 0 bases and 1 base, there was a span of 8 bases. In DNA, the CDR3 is TGCGCCAGCAGCTTGGTAGGGGGTTCCTACAATGAGCAGTTCTTC. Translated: CASSLVGGSYNEQFF.

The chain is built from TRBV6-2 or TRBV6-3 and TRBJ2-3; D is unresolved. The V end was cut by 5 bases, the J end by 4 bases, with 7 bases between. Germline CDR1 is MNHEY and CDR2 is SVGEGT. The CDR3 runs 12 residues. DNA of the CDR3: TGTGCCAGCAGTCCCCGTTCAGATACGCAGTATTTT. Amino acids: CASSPRSDTQYF.

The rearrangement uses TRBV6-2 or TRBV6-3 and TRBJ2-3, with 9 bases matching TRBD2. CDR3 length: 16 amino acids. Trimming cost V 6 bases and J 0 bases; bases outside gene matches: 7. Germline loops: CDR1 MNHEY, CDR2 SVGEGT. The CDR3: CASSPMSGRSTDTQYF. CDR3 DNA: TGTGCCAGCAGCCCGATGAGCGGGAGGAGCACAGATACGCAGTATTTT.

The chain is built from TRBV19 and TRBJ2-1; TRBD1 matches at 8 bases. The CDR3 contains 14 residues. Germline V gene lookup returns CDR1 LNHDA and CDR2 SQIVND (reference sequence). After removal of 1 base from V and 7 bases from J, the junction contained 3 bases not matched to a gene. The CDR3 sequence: CASSIGTGGNEQFF. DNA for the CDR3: TGTGCCAGTAGTATAGGAACAGGGGGTAATGAGCAGTTCTTC.

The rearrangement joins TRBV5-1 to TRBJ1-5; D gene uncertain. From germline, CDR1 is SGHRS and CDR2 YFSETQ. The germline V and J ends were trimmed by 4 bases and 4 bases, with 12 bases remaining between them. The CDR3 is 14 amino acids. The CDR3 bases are TGCGCCAGCAGCCCTAACGGAGGAAATCAGCCCCAGCATTTT. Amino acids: CASSPNGGNQPQHF.

The CDR3 protein is CASSWRPGANTEAFF. CDR3 coding DNA: TGCGCCAGCAGCTGGCGGCCAGGGGCGAACACTGAAGCTTTCTTT. This chain joins TRBV5-1 and TRBJ1-1; possible D gene TRBD1, 6 bases. Germline V gene data show CDR1 as SGHRS and CDR2 as YFSETQ. The V gene lost 3 bases and the J gene lost 1 base, with 13 bases spanning the gap. This CDR3 region has 15 residues.

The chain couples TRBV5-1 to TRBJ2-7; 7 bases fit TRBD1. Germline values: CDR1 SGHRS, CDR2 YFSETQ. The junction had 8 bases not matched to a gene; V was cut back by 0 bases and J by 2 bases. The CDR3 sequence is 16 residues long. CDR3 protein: CASSLDFGDRAYEQYF. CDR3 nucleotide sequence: TGCGCCAGCAGCTTGGATTTCGGGGACAGAGCCTACGAGCAGTACTTC.

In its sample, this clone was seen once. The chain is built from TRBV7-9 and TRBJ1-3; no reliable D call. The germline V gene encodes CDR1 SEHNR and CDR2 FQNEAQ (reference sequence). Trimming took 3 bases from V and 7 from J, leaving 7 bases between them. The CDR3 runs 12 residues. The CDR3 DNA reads TGTGCCAGCAGCTTCGGGTTGAACACCATATATTTT. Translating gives CASSFGLNTIYF.

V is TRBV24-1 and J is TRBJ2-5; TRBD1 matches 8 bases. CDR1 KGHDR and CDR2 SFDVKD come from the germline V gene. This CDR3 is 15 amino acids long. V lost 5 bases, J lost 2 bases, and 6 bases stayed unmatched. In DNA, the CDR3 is TGTGCCACCAGTGTACGGACAGGGTTACAAGAGACCCAGTACTTC. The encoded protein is CATSVRTGLQETQYF.

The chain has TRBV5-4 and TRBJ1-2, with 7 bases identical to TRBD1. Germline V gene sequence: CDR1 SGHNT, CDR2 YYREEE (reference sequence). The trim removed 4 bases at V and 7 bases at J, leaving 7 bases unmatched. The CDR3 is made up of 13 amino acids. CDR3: CASSNQGGVGYTF. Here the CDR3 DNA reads TGTGCCAGCAGCAACCAGGGGGGAGTTGGCTACACCTTC.

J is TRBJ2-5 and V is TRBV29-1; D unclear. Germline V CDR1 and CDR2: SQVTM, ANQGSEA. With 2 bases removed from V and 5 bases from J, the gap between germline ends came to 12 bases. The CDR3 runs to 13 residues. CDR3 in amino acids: CSVEMGYGETQYF. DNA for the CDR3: TGCAGCGTTGAAATGGGTTACGGGGAGACCCAGTACTTC.

In nucleotides, the CDR3 is TGCGCCAGCAGTCATCGTCCGGACAGGGTGTCCGAGCAGTACTTC. It codes for CASSHRPDRVSEQYF. The V call is TRBV10-1, the J call TRBJ2-7; TRBD1 aligns across 8 bases. With 5 bases clipped from V and 6 bases from J, the junction kept 12 bases outside the gene matches. The CDR3 spans 15 residues. The germline V gene encodes CDR1 WNHNN and CDR2 SYGVQD (reference sequence).